This is a list of T cell receptor beta chains from one sample in a study of blood T cell repertoires in COVID-19. Only in-frame clones appear in the TCRdb table, and some are missing; sequencing was by immunoSEQ multiplex PCR. This table has about 75,000 clones, around 83% appearing once. The sequencing input was peripheral blood. These receptors were taken from a woman aged 45-59 years with acute or convalescent COVID-19. The CDR3 runs from the conserved cysteine through the conserved F or W. The D gene is left open where the match is weak. Size is omitted from some rows. Given values are once, few, many or a class for expanded clones.

V	D	J	size	CDR3	DNA
TRBV7-9	TRBD2	TRBJ2-3	NA	CASSLRTSGGADTQYF	TGTGCCAGCAGCCTCCGGACTAGCGGGGGTGCAGATACGCAGTATTTT
TRBV19	NA	TRBJ2-1	NA	CASSIGARRGYNEQFF	TGTGCCAGTAGTATAGGGGCGAGGAGGGGTTACAATGAGCAGTTCTTC
TRBV3-1/TRBV3-2	TRBD2	TRBJ2-7	NA	CASSQDSGLAAEQYF	TGTGCCAGCAGCCAAGATTCAGGACTAGCCGCCGAGCAGTACTTC
TRBV30	NA	TRBJ1-2	NA	CAWSQTGREGYTF	TGTGCCTGGAGTCAAACAGGGCGTGAGGGCTACACCTTC
TRBV13	NA	TRBJ2-6	NA	CASSVSEFGANVLTF	TGTGCCAGCAGCGTTTCGGAGTTTGGGGCCAACGTCCTGACTTTC
TRBV19	NA	TRBJ1-6	NA	CASSIGTSLNSPLHF	TGTGCCAGTAGTATCGGGACAAGTTTAAATTCACCCCTCCACTTT
TRBV27	NA	TRBJ2-5	NA	CASSFGFGVPETQYF	TGTGCCAGCAGTTTTGGATTCGGGGTCCCGGAGACCCAGTACTTC
TRBV7-9	TRBD1	TRBJ2-1	NA	CASSSRQGRLSYNEQFF	TGTGCCAGCAGCTCCCGACAGGGAAGACTCTCCTACAATGAGCAGTTCTTC
TRBV3-1/TRBV3-2	NA	TRBJ1-1	NA	CASSQISGTEAFF	TGTGCCAGCAGCCAAATCTCAGGCACTGAAGCTTTCTTT
TRBV7-9	TRBD1	TRBJ1-6	NA	CASSSLWGQGRQNSPLHF	TGTGCCAGCAGCTCCCTGTGGGGACAGGGGCGCCAAAATTCACCCCTCCACTTT
TRBV6-5	TRBD2	TRBJ2-7	NA	CASSYRPGGYEQYF	TGTGCCAGCAGTTACCGGCCCGGGGGGTACGAGCAGTACTTC
TRBV5-1	TRBD2	TRBJ2-1	NA	CASSGAGLSLNEQFF	TGCGCCAGCAGCGGCGCGGGACTATCTTTGAATGAGCAGTTCTTC
TRBV5-4	TRBD1	TRBJ1-5	NA	CASGGDRGLIQGPQHF	TGTGCCAGCGGGGGGGACAGGGGGCTAATACAGGGGCCCCAGCATTTT
TRBV7-8	NA	TRBJ2-2	many	CASRVRGAGELFF	TGTGCCAGCAGGGTCAGGGGGGCCGGGGAGCTGTTTTTT
TRBV5-4	NA	TRBJ2-2	NA	CASSSYSRRGTGELFF	TGTGCCAGCAGCTCGTACTCTAGGCGAGGCACCGGGGAGCTGTTTTTT
TRBV5-1	NA	TRBJ2-2	NA	CASSLGDRFSGELFF	TGCGCCAGCAGCCTAGGAGACAGGTTCTCCGGGGAGCTGTTTTTT
TRBV24-1	TRBD2	TRBJ2-1	NA	CATSDSKLAVSEQFF	TGTGCCACCAGTGATAGTAAACTAGCGGTTAGTGAGCAGTTCTTC
TRBV9	TRBD1	TRBJ1-5	few	CASSAGDRGKPQHF	TGTGCCAGCAGCGCCGGGGACAGGGGAAAGCCCCAGCATTTT
TRBV28	TRBD1	TRBJ1-6	NA	CASSPTGLTLHF	TGTGCCAGCAGTCCGACAGGGCTCACCCTCCACTTT
TRBV5-1	TRBD2	TRBJ2-3	NA	CASSSSVGGVGTDTQYF	TGCGCCAGCAGCTCCTCAGTGGGGGGGGTAGGCACAGATACGCAGTATTTT
TRBV28	NA	TRBJ1-5	few	CASSLVSGLIQPQHF	TGTGCCAGCAGTTTAGTTTCAGGGCTGATTCAGCCCCAGCATTTT
TRBV7-7	NA	TRBJ1-5	NA	CASSLGRQLSNQPQHF	TGTGCTAGCAGCTTGGGTAGACAATTGAGCAATCAGCCCCAGCATTTT
TRBV11-2	TRBD1	TRBJ1-2	NA	CASSLMGQLAYGYTF	TGTGCCAGCAGCTTAATGGGACAGCTCGCCTATGGCTACACCTTC
TRBV7-2	NA	TRBJ2-2	NA	CASSFLLSRLNTGELFF	TGTGCCAGCAGCTTCTTACTCTCTAGACTTAACACCGGGGAGCTGTTTTTT
TRBV7-2	NA	TRBJ1-1	NA	CASSPGGWTEAFF	TGTGCCAGCAGCCCAGGAGGGTGGACTGAAGCTTTCTTT
TRBV28	NA	TRBJ1-1	NA	CASSFSGNTGLGAFF	TGTGCCAGCAGTTTTTCGGGGAACACAGGGTTGGGAGCTTTCTTT